One T cell receptor beta chain is described in this entry. The antigen is undetermined. This sample was taken from a study of STAT5B mutations in CD4+ large granular lymphocyte leukemia. The assay was run at survey level. Sequencing was performed with immunoSEQ multiplex PCR; in TCRdb, only in-frame clones are kept and a portion is missing. This table has 4,500 to 5,500 clones, about 91% appearing once. Overall study findings and caveats: Main leukemic clonotypes were patient-specific, but approximately 25% appeared at low frequency elsewhere. The CD4+ versus CD8+ T-LGLL clonality difference may reflect limited sample size. Only 5 to 7 CD4-sorted patient samples were compared with healthy controls for clonality.

Sequencing used PBMCs. The receptor was derived from a man aged 35 to 55 with CD4+ T-cell large granular lymphocyte leukemia.

The CDR3 sequence: CASRAGTRGEQYF. The CDR3 DNA sequence: TGTGCCAGTAGAGCGGGGACTAGGGGCGAGCAGTACTTC. The rearrangement joins TRBV2 to TRBJ2-7; TRBD2 matches at 8 bases. From germline, CDR1 is SNHLY and CDR2 FYNNEI. Trimming removed 9 bases from V and 6 bases from J; junction bases left unmatched: 10. The CDR3 sequence is 13 residues long.